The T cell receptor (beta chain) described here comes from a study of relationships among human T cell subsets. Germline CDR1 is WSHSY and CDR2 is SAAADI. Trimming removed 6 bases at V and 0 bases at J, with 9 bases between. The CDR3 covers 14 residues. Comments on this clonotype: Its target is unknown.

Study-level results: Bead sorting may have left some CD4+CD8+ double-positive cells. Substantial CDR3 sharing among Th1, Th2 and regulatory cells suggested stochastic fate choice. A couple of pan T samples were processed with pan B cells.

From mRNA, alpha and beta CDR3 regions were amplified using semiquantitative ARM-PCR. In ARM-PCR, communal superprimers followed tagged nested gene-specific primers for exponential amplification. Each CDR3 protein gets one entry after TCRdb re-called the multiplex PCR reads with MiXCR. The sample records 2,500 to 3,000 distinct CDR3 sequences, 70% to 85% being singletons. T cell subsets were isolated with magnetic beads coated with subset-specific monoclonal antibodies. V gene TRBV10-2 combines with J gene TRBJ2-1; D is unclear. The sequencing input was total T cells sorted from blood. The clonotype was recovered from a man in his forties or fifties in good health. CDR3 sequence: CASRRPSSYNEQFF. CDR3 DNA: TGCGCCAGCAGGCGCCCGAGCTCCTACAATGAGCAGTTCTTC.